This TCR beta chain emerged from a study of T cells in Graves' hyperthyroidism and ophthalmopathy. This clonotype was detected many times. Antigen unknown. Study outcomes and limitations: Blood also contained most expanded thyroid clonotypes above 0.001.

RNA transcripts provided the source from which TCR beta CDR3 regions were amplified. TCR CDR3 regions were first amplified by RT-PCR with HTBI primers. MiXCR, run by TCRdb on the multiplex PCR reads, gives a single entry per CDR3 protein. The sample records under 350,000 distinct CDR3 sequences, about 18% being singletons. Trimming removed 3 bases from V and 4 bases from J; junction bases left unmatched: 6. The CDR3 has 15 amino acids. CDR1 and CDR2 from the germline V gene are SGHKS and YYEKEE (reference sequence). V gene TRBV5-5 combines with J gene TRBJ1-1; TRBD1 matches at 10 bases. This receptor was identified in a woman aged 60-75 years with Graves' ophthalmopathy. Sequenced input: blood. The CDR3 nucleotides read TGTGCCAGCAGCTGGACAGGGGGAGCCGGCACTGAAGCTTTCTTT. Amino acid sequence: CASSWTGGAGTEAFF.